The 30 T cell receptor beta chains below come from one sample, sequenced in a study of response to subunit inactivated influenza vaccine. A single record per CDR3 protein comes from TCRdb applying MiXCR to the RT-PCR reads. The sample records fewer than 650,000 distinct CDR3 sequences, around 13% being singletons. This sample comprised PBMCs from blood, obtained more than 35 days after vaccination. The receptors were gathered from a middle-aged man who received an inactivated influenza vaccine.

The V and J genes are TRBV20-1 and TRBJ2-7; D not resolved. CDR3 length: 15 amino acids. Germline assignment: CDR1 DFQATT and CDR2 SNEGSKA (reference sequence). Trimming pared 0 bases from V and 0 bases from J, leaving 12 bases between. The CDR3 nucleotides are TGCAGTGCTAGAGATGGGAAGATGAGCTCCTACGAGCAGTACTTC. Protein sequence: CSARDGKMSSYEQYF.

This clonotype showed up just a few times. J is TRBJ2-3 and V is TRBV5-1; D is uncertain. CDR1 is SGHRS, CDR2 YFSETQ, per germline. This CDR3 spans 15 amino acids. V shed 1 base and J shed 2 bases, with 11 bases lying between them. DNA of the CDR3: TGCGCCAGCAGCTTGTATGCCAGAGACACAGATACGCAGTATTTT. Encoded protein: CASSLYARDTDTQYF. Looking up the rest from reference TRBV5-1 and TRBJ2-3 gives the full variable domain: KAGVTQTPRYLIKTRGQQVTLSCSPISGHRSVSWYQQTPGQGLQFLFEYFSETQRNKGNFPGRFSGRQFSNSRSEMNVSTLELGDSALYLCASSLYARDTDTQYFGPGTRLTVL.

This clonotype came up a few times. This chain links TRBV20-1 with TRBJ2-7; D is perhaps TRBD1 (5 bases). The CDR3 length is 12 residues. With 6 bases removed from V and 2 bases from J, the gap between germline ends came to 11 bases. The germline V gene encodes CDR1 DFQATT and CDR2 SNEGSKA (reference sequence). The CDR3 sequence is CSASQGPYEQYF. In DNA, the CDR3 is TGCAGTGCCTCCCAGGGTCCCTACGAGCAGTACTTC.

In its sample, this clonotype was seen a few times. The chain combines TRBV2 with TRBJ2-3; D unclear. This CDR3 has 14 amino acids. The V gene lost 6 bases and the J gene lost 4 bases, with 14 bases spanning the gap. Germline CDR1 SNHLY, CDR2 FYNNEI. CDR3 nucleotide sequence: TGTGCCAGCAGAAGGGTGGCGACCCCAGATACGCAGTATTTT. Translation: CASRRVATPDTQYF.

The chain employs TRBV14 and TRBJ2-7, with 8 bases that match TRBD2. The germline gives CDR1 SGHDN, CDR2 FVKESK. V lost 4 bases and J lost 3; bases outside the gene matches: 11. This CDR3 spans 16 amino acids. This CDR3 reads CASSPLSSGSYYEQYF. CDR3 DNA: TGTGCCAGCAGCCCCCTCTCCAGCGGGAGCTACTACGAGCAGTACTTC.

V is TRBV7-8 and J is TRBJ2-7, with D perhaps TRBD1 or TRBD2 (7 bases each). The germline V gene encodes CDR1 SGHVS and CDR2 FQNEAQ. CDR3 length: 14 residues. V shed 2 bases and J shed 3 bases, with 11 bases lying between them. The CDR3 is CASSLQGGNYEQYF. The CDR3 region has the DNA TGTGCCAGCAGCTTACAGGGGGGGAACTACGAGCAGTACTTC.

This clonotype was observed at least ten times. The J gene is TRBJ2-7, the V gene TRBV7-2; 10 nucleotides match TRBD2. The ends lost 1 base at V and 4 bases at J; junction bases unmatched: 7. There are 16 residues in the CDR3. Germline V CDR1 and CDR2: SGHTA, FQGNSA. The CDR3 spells CASSLGEAGGPYEQYF. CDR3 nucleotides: TGTGCCAGCAGCTTAGGAGAAGCGGGGGGGCCGTACGAGCAGTACTTC.

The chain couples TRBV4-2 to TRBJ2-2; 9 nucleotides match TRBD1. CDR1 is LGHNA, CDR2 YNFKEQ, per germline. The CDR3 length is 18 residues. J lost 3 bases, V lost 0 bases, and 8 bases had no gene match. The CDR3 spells CASSQEITGGSYTGELFF. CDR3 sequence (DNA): TGTGCCAGCAGCCAAGAGATAACAGGGGGCTCGTACACCGGGGAGCTGTTTTTT.

The chain's CDR3 is CASSQDYAGAYNEQFF. The CDR3 nucleotides read TGTGCCAGCAGCCAAGATTACGCGGGAGCCTACAATGAGCAGTTCTTC. The genes are TRBV4-2 and TRBJ2-1, with 7 bases that match TRBD2. This CDR3 comprises 16 residues. In germline, CDR1 is LGHNA, CDR2 YNFKEQ. With V trimmed by 0 bases and J by 2 bases, 4 bases remained unmatched.

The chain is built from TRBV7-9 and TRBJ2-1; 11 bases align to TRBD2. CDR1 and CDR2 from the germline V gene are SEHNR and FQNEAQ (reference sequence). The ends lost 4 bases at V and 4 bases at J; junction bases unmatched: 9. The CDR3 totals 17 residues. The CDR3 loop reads CASSSEVLAGAYNEQFF. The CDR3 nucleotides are TGTGCCAGCAGCTCCGAGGTACTAGCGGGAGCGTACAATGAGCAGTTCTTC.

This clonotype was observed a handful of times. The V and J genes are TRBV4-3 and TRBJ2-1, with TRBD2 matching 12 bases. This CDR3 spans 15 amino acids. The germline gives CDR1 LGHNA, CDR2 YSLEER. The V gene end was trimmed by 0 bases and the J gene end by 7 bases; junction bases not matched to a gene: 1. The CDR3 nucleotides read TGCGCCAGCAGCCAAGAGGGGACTAGCGGGAATGAGCAGTTCTTC. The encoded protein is CASSQEGTSGNEQFF.

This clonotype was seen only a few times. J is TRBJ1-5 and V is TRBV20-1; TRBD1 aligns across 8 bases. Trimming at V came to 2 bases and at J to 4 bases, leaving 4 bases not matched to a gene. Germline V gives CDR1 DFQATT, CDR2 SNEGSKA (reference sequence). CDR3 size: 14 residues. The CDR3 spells CSARRTGTNQPQHF. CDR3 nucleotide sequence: TGCAGTGCTAGACGGACAGGGACGAATCAGCCCCAGCATTTT.

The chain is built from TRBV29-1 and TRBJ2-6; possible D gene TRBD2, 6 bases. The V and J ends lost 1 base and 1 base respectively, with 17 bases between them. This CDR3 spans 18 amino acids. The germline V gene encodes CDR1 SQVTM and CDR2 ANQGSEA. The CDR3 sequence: CSVEVMGGGFSGANVLTF. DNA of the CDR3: TGCAGCGTTGAAGTCATGGGTGGAGGGTTTTCTGGGGCCAACGTCCTGACTTTC.

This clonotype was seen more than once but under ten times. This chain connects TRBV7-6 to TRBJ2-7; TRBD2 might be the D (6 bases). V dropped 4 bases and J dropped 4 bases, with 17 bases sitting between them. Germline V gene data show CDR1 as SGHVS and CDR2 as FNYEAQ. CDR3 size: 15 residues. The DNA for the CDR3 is TGTGCCAGCAGCTCCGGCTCCGGGAGCCAATACGAGCAGTACTTC. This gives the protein CASSSGSGSQYEQYF.

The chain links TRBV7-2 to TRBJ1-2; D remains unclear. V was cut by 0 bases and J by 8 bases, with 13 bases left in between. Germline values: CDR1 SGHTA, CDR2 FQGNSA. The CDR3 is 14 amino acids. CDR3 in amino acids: CASSLASPKGGYTF. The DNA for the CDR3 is TGTGCCAGCAGCTTAGCTAGCCCAAAGGGAGGCTACACCTTC.

DNA of the CDR3: TGTGCCAGCAGCTTCCACCGGGACAGTAGGGAGACCCAGTACTTC. It codes for CASSFHRDSRETQYF. V and J are TRBV7-8 and TRBJ2-5, with 7 nucleotides matching TRBD1. The CDR3 consists of 15 residues. Germline CDR1 reads SGHVS; CDR2 reads FQNEAQ. J was trimmed by 5 bases and V by 3 bases; bases with no gene match: 9.

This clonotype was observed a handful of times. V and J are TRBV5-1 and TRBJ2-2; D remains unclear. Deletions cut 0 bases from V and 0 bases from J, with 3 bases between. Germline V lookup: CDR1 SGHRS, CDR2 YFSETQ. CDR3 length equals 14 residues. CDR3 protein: CASSLDTNTGELFF. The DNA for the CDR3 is TGCGCCAGCAGCTTGGACACGAACACCGGGGAGCTGTTTTTT. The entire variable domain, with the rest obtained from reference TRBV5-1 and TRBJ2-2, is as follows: KAGVTQTPRYLIKTRGQQVTLSCSPISGHRSVSWYQQTPGQGLQFLFEYFSETQRNKGNFPGRFSGRQFSNSRSEMNVSTLELGDSALYLCASSLDTNTGELFFGEGSRLTVL.

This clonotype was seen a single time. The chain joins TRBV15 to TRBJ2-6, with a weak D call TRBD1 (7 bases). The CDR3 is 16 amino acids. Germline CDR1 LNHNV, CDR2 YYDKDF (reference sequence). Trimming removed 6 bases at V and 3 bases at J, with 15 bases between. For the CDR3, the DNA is TGTGCCACCAGGGTGGAGGGGGCGATTGGGGCCAACGTCCTGACTTTC. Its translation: CATRVEGAIGANVLTF.

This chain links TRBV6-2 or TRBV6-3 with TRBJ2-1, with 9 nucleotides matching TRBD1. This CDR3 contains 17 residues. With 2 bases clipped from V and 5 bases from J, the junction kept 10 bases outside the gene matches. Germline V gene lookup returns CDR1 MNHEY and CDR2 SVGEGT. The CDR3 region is CASSYTPGQGIHNEQFF. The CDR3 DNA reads TGTGCCAGCAGTTACACACCGGGACAGGGAATCCACAATGAGCAGTTCTTC.

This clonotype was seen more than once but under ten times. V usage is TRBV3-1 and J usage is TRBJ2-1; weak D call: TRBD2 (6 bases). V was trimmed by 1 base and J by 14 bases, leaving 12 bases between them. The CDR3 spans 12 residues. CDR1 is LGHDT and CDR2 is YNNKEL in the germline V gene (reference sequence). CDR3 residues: CASSQGRDLEFF. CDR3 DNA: TGTGCCAGCAGCCAAGGGCGGGACTTGGAGTTCTTC.

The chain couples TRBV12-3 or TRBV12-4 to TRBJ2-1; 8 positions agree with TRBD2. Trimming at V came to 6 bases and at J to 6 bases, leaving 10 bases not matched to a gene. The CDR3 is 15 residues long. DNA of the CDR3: TGTGCCAGCAGCCCTACCGGGACTAGTCCCAATGAGCAGTTCTTC. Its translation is CASSPTGTSPNEQFF.

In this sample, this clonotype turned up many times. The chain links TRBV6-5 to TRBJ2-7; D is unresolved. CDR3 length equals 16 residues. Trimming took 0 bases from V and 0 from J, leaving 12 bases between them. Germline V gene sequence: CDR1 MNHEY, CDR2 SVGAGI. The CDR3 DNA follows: TGTGCCAGCAGTTACTCCCAGGCTGTAAGCTCCTACGAGCAGTACTTC. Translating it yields CASSYSQAVSSYEQYF.

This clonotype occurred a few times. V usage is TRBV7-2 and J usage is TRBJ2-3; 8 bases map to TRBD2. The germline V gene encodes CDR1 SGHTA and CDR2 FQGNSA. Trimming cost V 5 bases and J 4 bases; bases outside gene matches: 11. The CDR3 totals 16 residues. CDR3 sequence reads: CASSPGLGGRSDTQYF. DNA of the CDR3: TGTGCCAGCAGCCCCGGGCTTGGCGGGAGGTCAGATACGCAGTATTTT.

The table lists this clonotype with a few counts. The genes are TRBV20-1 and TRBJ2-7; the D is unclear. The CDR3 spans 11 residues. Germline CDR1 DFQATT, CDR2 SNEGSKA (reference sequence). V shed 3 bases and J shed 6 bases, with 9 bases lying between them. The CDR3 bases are TGCAGTGCTAGTGTGGGGATCGAGCAGTACTTC. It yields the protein CSASVGIEQYF.

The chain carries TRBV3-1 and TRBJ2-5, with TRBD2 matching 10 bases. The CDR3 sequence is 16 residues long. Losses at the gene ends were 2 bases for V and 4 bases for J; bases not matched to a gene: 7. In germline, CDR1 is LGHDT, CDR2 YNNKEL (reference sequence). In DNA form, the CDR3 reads TGTGCCAGCAGCCAACTGGAGCGGGGGGGAGGAGAGACCCAGTACTTC. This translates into CASSQLERGGGETQYF.

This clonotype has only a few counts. The CDR3 coding sequence is TGTGCCAGCAGCTTCGTGGGACAGACAGATACGCAGTATTTT. This codes for CASSFVGQTDTQYF. J is TRBJ2-3 and V is TRBV7-2; TRBD1 agrees at 7 bases. The length of the CDR3 is 14 residues. The germline V gene encodes CDR1 SGHTA and CDR2 FQGNSA. J gave up 3 bases and V 3 bases, and 3 bases lay outside the gene matches.

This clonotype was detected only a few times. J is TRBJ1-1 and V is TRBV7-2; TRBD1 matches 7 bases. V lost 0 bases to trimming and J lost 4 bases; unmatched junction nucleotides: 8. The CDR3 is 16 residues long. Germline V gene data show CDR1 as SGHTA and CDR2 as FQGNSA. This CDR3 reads CASSLAPVSGGTEAFF. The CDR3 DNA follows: TGTGCCAGCAGCTTAGCACCGGTATCAGGGGGCACTGAAGCTTTCTTT.

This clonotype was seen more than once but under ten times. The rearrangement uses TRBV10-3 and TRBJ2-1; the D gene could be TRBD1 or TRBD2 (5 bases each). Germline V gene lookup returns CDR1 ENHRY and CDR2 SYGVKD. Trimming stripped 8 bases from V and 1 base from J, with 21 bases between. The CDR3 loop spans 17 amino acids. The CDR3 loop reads CAISSLGRGESYNEQFF. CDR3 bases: TGTGCCATCTCATCGCTGGGCCGGGGCGAGTCCTACAATGAGCAGTTCTTC.

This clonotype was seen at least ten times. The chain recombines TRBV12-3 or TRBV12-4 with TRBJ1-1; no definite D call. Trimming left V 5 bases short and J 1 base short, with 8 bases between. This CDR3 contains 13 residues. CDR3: CASSETRNTEAFF. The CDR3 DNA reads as TGTGCCAGCAGTGAAACAAGGAACACTGAAGCTTTCTTT.

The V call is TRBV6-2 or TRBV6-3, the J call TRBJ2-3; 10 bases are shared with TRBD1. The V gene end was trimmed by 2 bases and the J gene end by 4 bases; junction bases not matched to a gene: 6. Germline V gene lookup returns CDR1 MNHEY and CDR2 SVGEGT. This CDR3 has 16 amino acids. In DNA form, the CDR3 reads TGTGCCAGCAGTTACGATCGGGACAGGGGAGCAGATACGCAGTATTTT. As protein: CASSYDRDRGADTQYF.